The 9 T cell receptor beta chains below were found in one sample sequenced in a study of cytomegalovirus exposure and HLA in healthy donors. It was with 60 Vbeta and 13 Jbeta primers that the PCR ran. Data came from immunoSEQ multiplex PCR; TCRdb stores just in-frame clones and leaves some out. The data show 89,000 or so clones, over 70% seen once. Input material: PBMCs. These receptors were taken from a man between 18 and 35 years old in good health and CMV-seropositive.

This sequence joins TRBV29-1 and TRBJ2-2; D remains ambiguous. The CDR3 covers 13 residues. V lost 3 bases and J lost 6, with 11 bases in between. Germline values: CDR1 SQVTM, CDR2 ANQGSEA. CDR3 DNA: TGCAGCGTTGATTTTCTGGGCGCCGGGGAGCTGTTTTTT. Translation: CSVDFLGAGELFF.

The chain joins TRBV2 to TRBJ1-4; D possibly corresponds to TRBD1 (5 bases). Germline values: CDR1 SNHLY, CDR2 FYNNEI. V was trimmed by 3 bases and J by 8 bases, leaving 13 bases between them. The CDR3 has 14 residues. The DNA of the CDR3 is TGTGCCAGCAGTGAGATGGGGGGTCGGGAAAAACTGTTTTTT. Residues: CASSEMGGREKLFF.

V is TRBV5-1 and J is TRBJ2-2, with 8 bases identical to TRBD1. The germline V gene has CDR1 SGHRS and CDR2 YFSETQ. Trimming took 4 bases from V and 2 from J; bases not matched to a gene: 7. The CDR3 sequence is 16 residues long. The CDR3 sequence is CASSGTGTGNTGELFF. The CDR3 coding sequence is TGCGCCAGCAGCGGAACCGGGACAGGAAACACCGGGGAGCTGTTTTTT.

There are a few counts of this clone. The rearrangement links TRBV7-9 to TRBJ1-1; D perhaps matches TRBD1 (6 bases). CDR3 length: 15 amino acids. Germline values: CDR1 SEHNR, CDR2 FQNEAQ (reference sequence). Trimming took 4 bases from V and 4 from J, leaving 16 bases between them. The CDR3 nucleotides are TGTGCCAGCAGCTCTACTCAGGGGATGGCCACTGAAGCTTTCTTT. This gives the protein CASSSTQGMATEAFF.

This clone was detected only once. The chain has TRBV5-1 and TRBJ2-5; 7 bases line up with TRBD1. The CDR3 runs 17 residues. The V gene end was trimmed by 0 bases and the J gene end by 3 bases; junction bases not matched to a gene: 11. Germline assignment: CDR1 SGHRS and CDR2 YFSETQ. The CDR3 here is CASSLAVTGASKETQYF. CDR3 sequence (DNA): TGCGCCAGCAGCTTGGCCGTAACAGGGGCCTCTAAAGAGACCCAGTACTTC.

This clone turned up a few times. The chain carries TRBV18 and TRBJ2-6, with D possibly matching TRBD1 (5 bases). The CDR3 length is 17 residues. CDR1 is KGHSH and CDR2 is LQKENI in the germline V gene. V was cut by 3 bases and J by 0 bases, with 12 bases left in between. The DNA for the CDR3 is TGTGCCAGCTCACCTTTAAGACAGACCTCTGGGGCCAACGTCCTGACTTTC. This codes for CASSPLRQTSGANVLTF.

This clone was counted once. The J gene is TRBJ1-2, the V gene TRBV28; possibly TRBD1 for D (5 bases). Germline CDR1 reads MDHEN; CDR2 reads SYDVKM. V lost 2 bases and J 3 bases, leaving 10 bases between the germline ends. The CDR3 contains 14 residues. The CDR3 is CASSLGQGDYGYTF. In nucleotides, the CDR3 is TGTGCCAGCAGTTTAGGTCAGGGTGACTATGGCTACACCTTC.

In the case of this clone: A read error may produce the germline difference seen at one junction end. This chain joins TRBV9 and TRBJ2-3; the D is unclear. Germline V lookup: CDR1 SGDLS, CDR2 YYNGEE. This CDR3 is 13 amino acids long. The CDR3 region is CASSPHRRDMQYF. CDR3 in DNA: TGTGCCAGCAGCCCCCACCGTAGAGATATGCAGTATTTT. The whole variable domain, remainder taken from reference TRBV9 and TRBJ2-3, is DSGVTQTPKHLITATGQRVTLRCSPRSGDLSVYWYQQSLDQGLQFLIQYYNGEERAKGNILERFSAQQFPDLHSELNLSSLELGDSALYFCASSPHRRDMQYFGPGTRLTVL.

This rearrangement joins TRBV7-9 to TRBJ1-2, with 7 bases fitting TRBD1. The CDR3 is 17 amino acids. Germline CDR1 reads SEHNR; CDR2 reads FQNEAQ (reference sequence). J was trimmed by 4 bases and V by 5 bases; bases with no gene match: 16. CDR3 protein: CASSPRRGQVIVYGYTF. The DNA of the CDR3 is TGTGCCAGCAGCCCTAGGAGGGGGCAGGTAATAGTCTATGGCTACACCTTC.